A selection of T cell receptor beta chains follows, all from one sample in a study of T cell changes during pregnancy in multiple sclerosis. Using immunoSEQ multiplex PCR, the repertoire was profiled, and TCRdb retains in-frame clones only, with some absent. Of about 11,000 clones listed, about 94% are singletons. This sample comprised CD4+ T cells from peripheral blood mononuclear cells, obtained before pregnancy. These receptor sequences come from a female donor with multiple sclerosis, enrolled in a pregnancy study. CDR3s include the opening cysteine and the closing phenylalanine or tryptophan. Each record gives: CDR3 protein, CDR3 DNA, V gene, D gene, J gene. The D gene is left open where the match is weak.

CDR3 protein: CASSVGLDPTYEQYF
CDR3 DNA: TGTGCCAGCAGCGTAGGCCTCGATCCTACCTACGAGCAGTACTTC
V gene: TRBV9
D gene: .
J gene: TRBJ2-7

CDR3 protein: CASSPTTGEQSGSPLHF
CDR3 DNA: TGTGCCAGCAGCCCCACGACAGGCGAGCAATCCGGTTCACCCCTCCACTTT
V gene: TRBV16
D gene: .
J gene: TRBJ1-6

CDR3 protein: CASSEQGFETVDF
CDR3 DNA: TGTGCCAGCAGTGAACAGGGTTTCGAGACAGTGGACTTC
V gene: TRBV2
D gene: .
J gene: TRBJ2-7

CDR3 protein: CASMENLRPYEQYF
CDR3 DNA: TGTGCCAGCATGGAGAACCTCCGACCCTACGAGCAGTACTTC
V gene: TRBV27
D gene: .
J gene: TRBJ2-7

CDR3 protein: CASSTGTGGEQYF
CDR3 DNA: TGTGCCAGTAGTACCGGGACAGGGGGCGAGCAGTACTTC
V gene: TRBV19
D gene: TRBD1
J gene: TRBJ2-7

CDR3 protein: CASSLGAGEGTDTQYF
CDR3 DNA: TGTGCCAGCAGCTTAGGGGCGGGGGAAGGCACAGATACGCAGTATTTT
V gene: TRBV7-2
D gene: TRBD2
J gene: TRBJ2-3

CDR3 protein: CASSPKGLPLLSYEQYF
CDR3 DNA: TGTGCCAGCAGCCCCAAGGGACTGCCCCTTCTTTCCTACGAGCAGTACTTC
V gene: TRBV11-2
D gene: .
J gene: TRBJ2-7

CDR3 protein: CASSLGTSGGLGETQYF
CDR3 DNA: TGTGCTAGCAGCTTAGGGACTAGCGGGGGGCTCGGTGAGACCCAGTACTTC
V gene: TRBV7-7
D gene: TRBD2
J gene: TRBJ2-5

CDR3 protein: CASRRTSGWETQYF
CDR3 DNA: TGTGCCAGCAGGCGGACTAGCGGTTGGGAGACCCAGTACTTC
V gene: TRBV25-1
D gene: TRBD2
J gene: TRBJ2-5

CDR3 protein: CASSLAHRGDTDTQYF
CDR3 DNA: TGTGCCAGCAGCTTGGCCCACAGGGGGGACACAGATACGCAGTATTTT
V gene: TRBV5-8
D gene: TRBD1
J gene: TRBJ2-3

CDR3 protein: CAIRQTGGSNEQYF
CDR3 DNA: TGTGCCATCAGGCAGACAGGGGGCTCGAACGAGCAGTACTTC
V gene: TRBV10-3
D gene: TRBD1
J gene: TRBJ2-7

CDR3 protein: CASSKGQNNSPLHF
CDR3 DNA: TGTGCCAGCAGCAAGGGACAGAACAATTCACCCCTCCACTTT
V gene: TRBV7-3
D gene: TRBD1
J gene: TRBJ1-6